A single sample gave rise to the 24 T cell receptor beta chains below, sequenced in a study of CD8 T cells in Susac syndrome. RNA was extracted with the RNeasy kit, and a quantity of about 0.45 to 1 ug was reverse transcribed using random hexamers. TCRdb independently ran MiXCR on the immunoSEQ multiplex PCR reads; one entry per CDR3 protein. This sample has around 110,000 distinct CDR3 sequences, with approximately 93% found just once. The sequencing sample was made of CD8+ T cells from PBMCs. The receptors were sampled from a human donor with Susac syndrome.

The rearrangement uses TRBV7-8 and TRBJ1-1; D call uncertain. CDR3 length: 14 amino acids. In germline, CDR1 is SGHVS, CDR2 FQNEAQ. Trimming shortened V by 2 bases and J by 0 bases, and 7 bases separated the two germline ends. This CDR3 reads CASSLTFMNTEAFF. The CDR3 DNA follows: TGTGCCAGCAGCTTAACCTTCATGAACACTGAAGCTTTCTTT.

This sequence joins TRBV7-8 and TRBJ2-3; TRBD2 matches 12 bases. Germline V CDR1 and CDR2: SGHVS, FQNEAQ. This CDR3 region has 15 residues. The V gene end was trimmed by 6 bases and the J gene end by 6 bases; junction bases not matched to a gene: 7. The DNA of the CDR3 is TGTGCCAGCAGGCAAACTAGCGGGGGGTGGGATACGCAGTATTTT. Translating gives CASRQTSGGWDTQYF.

The chain combines TRBV15 with TRBJ1-1, with a weak D call TRBD1 (6 bases). Trimming pared 1 base from V and 1 base from J, leaving 10 bases between. This CDR3 region has 15 residues. Germline loops: CDR1 LNHNV, CDR2 YYDKDF (reference sequence). The CDR3 reads CATSRGRGRNTEAFF. The DNA of the CDR3 is TGTGCCACCAGCAGAGGCAGGGGTCGGAACACTGAAGCTTTCTTT. The variable domain in full, with the rest retrieved from reference TRBV15 and TRBJ1-1, is DAMVIQNPRYQVTQFGKPVTLSCSQTLNHNVMYWYQQKSSQAPKLLFHYYDKDFNNEADTPDNFQSRRPNTSFCFLDIRSPGLGDTAMYLCATSRGRGRNTEAFFGQGTRLTVV.

This chain connects TRBV5-6 to TRBJ2-1; D is undetermined. Germline CDR1 and CDR2: SGHDT and YYEEEE. The V gene lost 0 bases and the J gene lost 6 bases, with 7 bases spanning the gap. The CDR3 is 13 amino acids. This CDR3 reads CASSLAVGNEQFF. CDR3 DNA: TGTGCCAGCAGCTTGGCGGTCGGCAATGAGCAGTTCTTC.

The rearrangement links TRBV7-9 to TRBJ1-1; D unclear. In germline, CDR1 is SEHNR, CDR2 FQNEAQ (reference sequence). Trimming stripped 0 bases from V and 1 base from J, with 9 bases between. The CDR3 loop spans 15 amino acids. CDR3 region: CASSLARVWNTEAFF. The CDR3 DNA reads as TGTGCCAGCAGCTTAGCGCGGGTCTGGAACACTGAAGCTTTCTTT.

The chain is built from TRBV4-3 and TRBJ2-1; 7 bases agree with TRBD2. Germline CDR1 reads LGHNA; CDR2 reads YSLEER. V lost 2 bases to trimming and J lost 7 bases; unmatched junction nucleotides: 2. The CDR3 runs to 13 residues. The CDR3 loop reads CASSQTGGNEQFF. In nucleotides, the CDR3 is TGCGCCAGCAGCCAAACGGGGGGAAATGAGCAGTTCTTC.

V is TRBV14 and J is TRBJ2-3; D not resolved. Germline V gene data show CDR1 as SGHDN and CDR2 as FVKESK. V lost 0 bases to trimming and J lost 5 bases, with 6 bases between them. There are 13 residues in the CDR3. The CDR3: CASSQEFLDTQYF. In nucleotides, the CDR3 is TGTGCCAGCAGCCAAGAGTTTTTAGATACGCAGTATTTT.

CDR3 bases: TGTGCCAGCAGCTCAGACACTGAAGCTTTCTTT. It codes for CASSSDTEAFF. This rearrangement joins TRBV7-9 to TRBJ1-1; the D is unclear. Trimming pared 4 bases from V and 3 bases from J, leaving 3 bases between. Germline V lookup: CDR1 SEHNR, CDR2 FQNEAQ (reference sequence). CDR3 size: 11 residues.

The gene calls are TRBV4-1 and TRBJ2-3, with TRBD1 matching 8 bases. Germline loops: CDR1 MGHRA, CDR2 YSYEKL. V was pared by 4 bases and J by 3 bases, with 9 bases of the junction left unmatched. The length of the CDR3 is 16 residues. The CDR3 nucleotides are TGCGCCAGCAGCCCAACGGACAGGGTAAAAACAGATACGCAGTATTTT. Translating it yields CASSPTDRVKTDTQYF.

The V gene is TRBV3-1, the J gene TRBJ1-5; 7 bases are a match to TRBD1. The CDR3 runs to 14 residues. The junction had 0 bases not matched to a gene; V was cut back by 0 bases and J by 4 bases. Germline V lookup: CDR1 LGHDT, CDR2 YNNKEL (reference sequence). CDR3 protein: CASSQETGNQPQHF. DNA of the CDR3: TGTGCCAGCAGCCAAGAGACAGGGAATCAGCCCCAGCATTTT.

V usage is TRBV20-1 and J usage is TRBJ2-1, with 9 positions matching TRBD2. The length of the CDR3 is 15 residues. Germline lookup yields CDR1 DFQATT and CDR2 SNEGSKA (reference sequence). V dropped 3 bases and J dropped 4; count of bases not matched to a gene: 7. The CDR3 sequence is CSASPASGVYNEQFF. The CDR3 DNA reads TGCAGTGCTAGCCCGGCTAGCGGGGTTTACAATGAGCAGTTCTTC.

The chain has TRBV20-1 and TRBJ1-2; no reliable D call. The CDR3 length is 14 residues. The germline V and J ends were trimmed by 6 bases and 2 bases, with 16 bases remaining between them. The germline gives CDR1 DFQATT, CDR2 SNEGSKA (reference sequence). DNA for the CDR3: TGCAGTGCCCCCCCTCGGGAGAGAAACTATGGCTACACCTTC. This codes for CSAPPRERNYGYTF.

The rearrangement links TRBV2 to TRBJ2-3; no firm D call. V lost 1 base and J lost 2, with 4 bases in between. This CDR3 has 13 residues. Germline V gene data show CDR1 as SNHLY and CDR2 as FYNNEI. CDR3 in amino acids: CASSEGFTDTQYF. CDR3 in DNA: TGTGCCAGCAGTGAAGGCTTCACAGATACGCAGTATTTT.

The chain has TRBV7-9 and TRBJ2-1; 7 nucleotides agree with TRBD2. The CDR3 loop spans 16 amino acids. Germline V CDR1 and CDR2: SEHNR, FQNEAQ (reference sequence). Trimming removed 5 bases from V and 3 bases from J; junction bases left unmatched: 10. Here the CDR3 reads CASSPRTRTSYNEQFF. The CDR3 DNA reads TGTGCCAGCAGCCCAAGAACTAGGACTAGCTACAATGAGCAGTTCTTC.

The V and J genes are TRBV23-1 and TRBJ1-2; D is unresolved. TRBV23-1 is an open reading frame, and its role is uncertain. V was pared by 2 bases and J by 0 bases, with 7 bases between. The CDR3 sequence is 14 residues long. CDR3 region: CASSQTTPNYGYTF. The CDR3 nucleotides read TGCGCCAGCAGTCAAACTACGCCTAACTATGGCTACACCTTC.

V usage is TRBV7-8 and J usage is TRBJ2-1, with 11 bases lining up with TRBD2. Germline lookup yields CDR1 SGHVS and CDR2 FQNEAQ. J was trimmed by 6 bases and V by 3 bases; bases with no gene match: 4. CDR3 length: 15 amino acids. The CDR3 sequence is CASSFDSGGGNEQFF. The CDR3 nucleotides read TGTGCCAGCAGCTTCGATAGCGGGGGGGGCAATGAGCAGTTCTTC. Looking up the rest from reference TRBV7-8 and TRBJ2-1 gives the full variable domain: GAGVSQSPRYKVAKRGQDVALRCDPISGHVSLFWYQQALGQGPEFLTYFQNEAQLDKSGLPSDRFFAERPEGSVSTLKIQRTQQEDSAVYLCASSFDSGGGNEQFFGPGTRLTVL.

This chain links TRBV12-3 or TRBV12-4 with TRBJ2-1; 14 nucleotides align to TRBD2. The CDR3 totals 15 residues. V lost 9 bases, J lost 9 bases, and 10 bases stayed unmatched. CDR3 sequence reads: CASLGLAGEGGEQFF. The CDR3 nucleotides read TGTGCCAGTTTGGGACTAGCGGGGGAGGGCGGTGAGCAGTTCTTC.

The gene calls are TRBV7-6 and TRBJ2-1, with D possibly matching TRBD1 (6 bases). The germline V and J ends were trimmed by 3 bases and 7 bases, with 16 bases remaining between them. The CDR3 sequence is 15 residues long. Germline V gene lookup returns CDR1 SGHVS and CDR2 FNYEAQ. The CDR3: CASSFATTGENEQFF. The CDR3 nucleotides read TGTGCCAGCAGCTTCGCCACGACAGGCGAGAATGAGCAGTTCTTC.

The gene calls are TRBV13 and TRBJ2-7; D is uncertain. Per germline, CDR1 PRHDT and CDR2 FYEKMQ (reference sequence). This CDR3 has 15 amino acids. Trimming removed 4 bases from V and 2 bases from J, with 15 bases in between. CDR3 amino acids: CASSSLWVATYEQYF. The CDR3 DNA sequence: TGTGCCAGCAGCTCCCTTTGGGTAGCCACCTACGAGCAGTACTTC.

The V gene is TRBV9, the J gene TRBJ2-7, with a weak D call TRBD2 (5 bases). The germline gives CDR1 SGDLS, CDR2 YYNGEE. V shed 0 bases and J shed 4 bases, with 17 bases lying between them. The CDR3 covers 16 residues. Here the CDR3 reads CASSVASDFGVYEQYF. For the CDR3, the DNA is TGTGCCAGCAGCGTAGCAAGTGACTTCGGGGTATACGAGCAGTACTTC.

The chain uses TRBV6-4 and TRBJ1-1; perhaps TRBD1 as D (6 bases). V was pared by 2 bases and J by 6 bases, with 13 bases between. The length of the CDR3 is 14 residues. CDR1 and CDR2 from the germline V gene are MRHNA and SNTAGT. CDR3 bases: TGTGCCAGCAGTGACAAAGGGGGGGTCTCTGAAGCTTTCTTT. This translates into CASSDKGGVSEAFF.

The CDR3 sequence: CSARDDRQSTDTQYF. CDR3 nucleotide sequence: TGCAGTGCTAGAGACGACAGGCAGAGCACAGATACGCAGTATTTT. V gene TRBV20-1 combines with J gene TRBJ2-3; TRBD1 is a possible D gene (6 bases). The V gene's germline CDR1 is DFQATT and CDR2 SNEGSKA (reference sequence). The V gene lost 0 bases and the J gene lost 0 bases, with 10 bases spanning the gap. The CDR3 is 15 amino acids.

The J gene is TRBJ2-7, the V gene TRBV12-3 or TRBV12-4, with D tentatively TRBD2 (7 bases). The CDR3 is 15 amino acids. Trimming removed 2 bases from V and 3 bases from J, with 14 bases in between. This CDR3 is CASSLRGAPDYEQYF. CDR3 bases: TGTGCCAGCAGTTTACGGGGGGCCCCTGACTACGAGCAGTACTTC.

The CDR3 loop is CASSQPSLDTEAFF. CDR3 nucleotides: TGTGCCAGCAGCCAACCGTCATTGGACACTGAAGCTTTCTTT. The chain combines TRBV13 with TRBJ1-1; no firm D call. The CDR3 length is 14 residues. The V end was cut by 5 bases, the J end by 3 bases, with 13 bases between. In germline, CDR1 is PRHDT, CDR2 FYEKMQ (reference sequence).